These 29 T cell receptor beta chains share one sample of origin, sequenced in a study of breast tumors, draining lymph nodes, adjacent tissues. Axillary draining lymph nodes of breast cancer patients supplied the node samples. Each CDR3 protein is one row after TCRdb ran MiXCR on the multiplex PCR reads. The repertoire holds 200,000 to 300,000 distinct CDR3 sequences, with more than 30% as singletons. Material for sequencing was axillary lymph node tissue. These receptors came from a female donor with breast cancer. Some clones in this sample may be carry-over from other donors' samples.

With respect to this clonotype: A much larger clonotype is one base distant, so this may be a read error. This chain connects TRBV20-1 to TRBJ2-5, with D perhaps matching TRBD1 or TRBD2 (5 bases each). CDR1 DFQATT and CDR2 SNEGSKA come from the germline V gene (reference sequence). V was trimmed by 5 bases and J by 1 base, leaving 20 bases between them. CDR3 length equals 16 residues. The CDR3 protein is CSAGADSDYIQETQYF. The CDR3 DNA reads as TGCAGTGCTGGCGCCGACAGCGACTACATCCAAGAGACCCAGTACTTC.

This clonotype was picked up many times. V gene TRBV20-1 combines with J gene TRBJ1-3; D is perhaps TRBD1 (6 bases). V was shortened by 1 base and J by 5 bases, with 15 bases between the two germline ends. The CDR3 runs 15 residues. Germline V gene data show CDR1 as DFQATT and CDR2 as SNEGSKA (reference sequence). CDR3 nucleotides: TGCAGTGCTAGAGGACCTGCAGGGGCCCGAAACACCATATATTTT. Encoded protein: CSARGPAGARNTIYF.

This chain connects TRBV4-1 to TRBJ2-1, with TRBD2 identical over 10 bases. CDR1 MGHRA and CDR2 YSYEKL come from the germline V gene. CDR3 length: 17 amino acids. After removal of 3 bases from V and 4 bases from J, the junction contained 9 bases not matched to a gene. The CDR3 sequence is CASSQLKAGGPYNEQFF. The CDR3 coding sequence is TGCGCCAGCAGCCAGCTAAAAGCGGGAGGGCCGTACAATGAGCAGTTCTTC.

CDR3 in amino acids: CASRPGGASTGELFF. The CDR3 region has the DNA TGTGCCAGCAGGCCCGGGGGCGCGAGCACCGGGGAGCTGTTTTTT. V usage is TRBV28 and J usage is TRBJ2-2, with D possibly called TRBD1 or TRBD2 (6 bases each). The CDR3 is 15 residues long. Germline values: CDR1 MDHEN, CDR2 SYDVKM. V shed 6 bases and J shed 4 bases, with 15 bases lying between them.

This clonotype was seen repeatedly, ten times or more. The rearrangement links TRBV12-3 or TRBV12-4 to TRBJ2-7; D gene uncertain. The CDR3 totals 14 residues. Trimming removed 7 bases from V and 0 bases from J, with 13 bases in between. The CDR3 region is CASTPTVLSYEQYF. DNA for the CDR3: TGTGCCAGCACTCCTACAGTTCTCTCCTACGAGCAGTACTTC.

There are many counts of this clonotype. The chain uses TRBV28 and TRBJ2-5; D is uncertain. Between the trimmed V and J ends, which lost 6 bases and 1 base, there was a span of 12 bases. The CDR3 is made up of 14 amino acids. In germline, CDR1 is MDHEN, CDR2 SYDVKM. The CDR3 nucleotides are TGTGCCAGCAGCCTTCCACGACCCCAAGAGACCCAGTACTTC. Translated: CASSLPRPQETQYF.

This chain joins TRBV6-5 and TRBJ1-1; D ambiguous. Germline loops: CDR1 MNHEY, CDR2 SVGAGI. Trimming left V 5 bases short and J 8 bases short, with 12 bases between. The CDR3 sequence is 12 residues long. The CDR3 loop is CASSGRVHEAFF. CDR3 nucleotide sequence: TGTGCCAGCAGTGGGCGGGTGCACGAAGCTTTCTTT.

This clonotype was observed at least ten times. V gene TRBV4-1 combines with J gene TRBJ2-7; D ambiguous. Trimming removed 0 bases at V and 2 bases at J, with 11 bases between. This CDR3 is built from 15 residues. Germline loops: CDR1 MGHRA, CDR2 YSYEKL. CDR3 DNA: TGCGCCAGCAGCCAAGAGACACGCGCGACCTACGAGCAGTACTTC. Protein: CASSQETRATYEQYF.

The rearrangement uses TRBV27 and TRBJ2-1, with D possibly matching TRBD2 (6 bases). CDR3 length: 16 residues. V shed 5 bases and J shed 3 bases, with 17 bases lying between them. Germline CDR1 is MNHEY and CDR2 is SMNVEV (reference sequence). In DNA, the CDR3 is TGTGCCAGCAGTCCAAGGGGCGGGACGGGCTACAATGAGCAGTTCTTC. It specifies CASSPRGGTGYNEQFF.

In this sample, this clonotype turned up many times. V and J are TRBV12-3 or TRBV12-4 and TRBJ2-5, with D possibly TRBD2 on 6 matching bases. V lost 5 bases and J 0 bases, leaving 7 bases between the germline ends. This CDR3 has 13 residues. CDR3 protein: CASSSGYQETQYF. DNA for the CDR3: TGTGCCAGCAGTAGCGGGTACCAAGAGACCCAGTACTTC.

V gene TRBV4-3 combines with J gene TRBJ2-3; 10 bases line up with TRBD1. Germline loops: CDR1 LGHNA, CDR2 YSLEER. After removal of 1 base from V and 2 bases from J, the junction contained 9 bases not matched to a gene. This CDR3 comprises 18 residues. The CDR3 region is CASSQGLRTGGITDTQYF. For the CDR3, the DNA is TGCGCCAGCAGCCAAGGCTTACGGACAGGGGGGATCACAGATACGCAGTATTTT.

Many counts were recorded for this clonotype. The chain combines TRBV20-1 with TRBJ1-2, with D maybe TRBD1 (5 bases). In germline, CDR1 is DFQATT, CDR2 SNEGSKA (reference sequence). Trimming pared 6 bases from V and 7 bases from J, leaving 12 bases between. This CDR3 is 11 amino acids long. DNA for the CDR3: TGCAGTGCGGGCAGGGTTATTGGCTACACCTTC. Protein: CSAGRVIGYTF.

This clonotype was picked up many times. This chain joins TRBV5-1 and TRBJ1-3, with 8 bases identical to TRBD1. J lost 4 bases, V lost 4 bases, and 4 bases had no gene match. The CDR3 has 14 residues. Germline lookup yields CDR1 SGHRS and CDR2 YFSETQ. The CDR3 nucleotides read TGCGCCAGCAGCCTCGGGACAGGAGGAAACACCATATATTTT. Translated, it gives CASSLGTGGNTIYF.

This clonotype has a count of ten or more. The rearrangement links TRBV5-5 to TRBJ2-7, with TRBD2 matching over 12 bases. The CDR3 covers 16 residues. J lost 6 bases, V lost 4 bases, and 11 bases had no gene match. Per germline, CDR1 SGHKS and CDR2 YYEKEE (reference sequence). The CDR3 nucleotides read TGTGCCAGCAGCAAGGTAAGGACTAGCGGGATTTCCGAGCAGTACTTC. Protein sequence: CASSKVRTSGISEQYF.

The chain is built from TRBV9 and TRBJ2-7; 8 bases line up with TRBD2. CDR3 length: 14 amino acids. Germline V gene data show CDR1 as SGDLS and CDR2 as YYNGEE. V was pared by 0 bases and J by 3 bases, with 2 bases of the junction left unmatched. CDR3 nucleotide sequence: TGTGCCAGCAGCGTAGGGCTAGCGGGCTACGAGCAGTACTTC. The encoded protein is CASSVGLAGYEQYF.

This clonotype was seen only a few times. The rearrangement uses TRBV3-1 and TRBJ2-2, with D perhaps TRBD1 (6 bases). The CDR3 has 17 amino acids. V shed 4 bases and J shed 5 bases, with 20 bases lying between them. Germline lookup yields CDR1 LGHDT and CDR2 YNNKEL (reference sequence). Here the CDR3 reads CASSPTSFRGRTGELFF. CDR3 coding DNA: TGTGCCAGCAGCCCAACCTCATTCAGGGGCAGGACCGGGGAGCTGTTTTTT.

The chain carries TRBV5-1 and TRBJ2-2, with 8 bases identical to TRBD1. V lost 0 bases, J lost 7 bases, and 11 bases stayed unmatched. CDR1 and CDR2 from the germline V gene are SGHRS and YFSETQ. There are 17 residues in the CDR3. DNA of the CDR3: TGCGCCAGCAGCTTGGGGTTGCAGGGGGCGAAAGGCGGGGAGCTGTTTTTT. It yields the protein CASSLGLQGAKGGELFF. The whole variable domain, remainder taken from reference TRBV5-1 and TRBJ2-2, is KAGVTQTPRYLIKTRGQQVTLSCSPISGHRSVSWYQQTPGQGLQFLFEYFSETQRNKGNFPGRFSGRQFSNSRSEMNVSTLELGDSALYLCASSLGLQGAKGGELFFGEGSRLTVL.

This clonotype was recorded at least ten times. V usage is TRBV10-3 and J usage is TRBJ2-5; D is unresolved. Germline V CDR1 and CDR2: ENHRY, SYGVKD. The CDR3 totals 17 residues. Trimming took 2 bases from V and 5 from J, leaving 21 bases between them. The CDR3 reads CAISELPPGSAGETQYF. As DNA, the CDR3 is TGTGCCATCAGTGAGCTCCCCCCCGGGTCCGCCGGGGAGACCCAGTACTTC.

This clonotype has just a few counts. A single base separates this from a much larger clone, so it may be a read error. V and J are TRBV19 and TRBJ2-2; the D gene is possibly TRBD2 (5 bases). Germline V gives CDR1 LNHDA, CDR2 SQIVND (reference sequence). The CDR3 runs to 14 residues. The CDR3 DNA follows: TGTGCCTGCTCGGGTAACGCGAACACCGGGGAGCTGTCTTTT. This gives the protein CACSGNANTGELSF.

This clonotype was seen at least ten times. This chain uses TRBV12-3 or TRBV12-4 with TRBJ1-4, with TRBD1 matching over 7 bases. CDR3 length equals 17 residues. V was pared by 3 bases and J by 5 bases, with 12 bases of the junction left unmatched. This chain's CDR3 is CASSLTGSISLNEKLFF. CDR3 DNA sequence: TGTGCCAGCAGTTTGACAGGGAGTATCAGTCTGAATGAAAAACTGTTTTTT.

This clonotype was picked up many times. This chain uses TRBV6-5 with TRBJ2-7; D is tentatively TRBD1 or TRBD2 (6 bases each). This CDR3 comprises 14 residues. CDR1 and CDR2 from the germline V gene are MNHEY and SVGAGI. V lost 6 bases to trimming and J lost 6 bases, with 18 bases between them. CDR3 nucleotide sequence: TGTGCCAGCAGGCCCAGGGCCAGGGGAGGCGAGCAGTACTTC. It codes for CASRPRARGGEQYF.

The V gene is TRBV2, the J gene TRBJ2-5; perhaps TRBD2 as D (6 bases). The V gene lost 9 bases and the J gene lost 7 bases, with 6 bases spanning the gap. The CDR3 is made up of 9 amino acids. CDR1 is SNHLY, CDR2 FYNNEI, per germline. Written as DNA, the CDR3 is TGTGCCAGGGGAGGGACCCAGTACTTC. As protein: CARGGTQYF. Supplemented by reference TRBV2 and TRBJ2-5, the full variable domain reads EPEVTQTPSHQVTQMGQEVILRCVPISNHLYFYWYRQILGQKVEFLVSFYNNEISEKSEIFDDQFSVERPDGSNFTLKIRSTKLEDSAMYFCARGGTQYFGPGTRLLVL.

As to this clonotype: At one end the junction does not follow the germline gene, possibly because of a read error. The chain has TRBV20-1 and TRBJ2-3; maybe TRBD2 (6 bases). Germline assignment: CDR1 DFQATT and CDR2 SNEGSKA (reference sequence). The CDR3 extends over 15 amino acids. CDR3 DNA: TGCGGTGCTAGTTACCCGGGGGTAGCCGCAGATACGCAGTATTTT. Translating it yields CGASYPGVAADTQYF.

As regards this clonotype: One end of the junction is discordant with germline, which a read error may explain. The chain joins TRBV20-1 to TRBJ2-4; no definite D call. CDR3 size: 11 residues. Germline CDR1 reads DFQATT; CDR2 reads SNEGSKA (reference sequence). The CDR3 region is CSAAPENIQSF. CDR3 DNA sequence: TGCAGTGCAGCCCCCGAAAACATTCAGTCCTTC.

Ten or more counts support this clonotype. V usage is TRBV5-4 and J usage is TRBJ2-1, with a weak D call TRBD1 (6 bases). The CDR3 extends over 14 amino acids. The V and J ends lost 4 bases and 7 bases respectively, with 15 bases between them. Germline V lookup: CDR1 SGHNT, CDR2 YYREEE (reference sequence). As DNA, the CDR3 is TGTGCCAGCAGCACAATAGATACAGGGAATGAGCAGTTCTTC. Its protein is CASSTIDTGNEQFF.

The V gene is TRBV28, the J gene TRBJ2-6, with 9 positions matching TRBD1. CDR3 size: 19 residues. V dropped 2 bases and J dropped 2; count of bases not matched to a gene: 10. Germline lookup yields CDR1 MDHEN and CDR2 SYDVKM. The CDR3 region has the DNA TGTGCCAGCAGTTTACCTTCCGGGACAGGGTCAGCTGGGGCCAACGTCCTGACTTTC. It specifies CASSLPSGTGSAGANVLTF.

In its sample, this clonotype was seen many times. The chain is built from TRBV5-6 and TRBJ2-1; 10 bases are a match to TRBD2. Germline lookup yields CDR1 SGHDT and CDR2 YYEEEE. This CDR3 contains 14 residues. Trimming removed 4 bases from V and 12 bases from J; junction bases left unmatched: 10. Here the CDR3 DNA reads TGTGCCAGCAGCACTAGCGGGACCCTTGTGACGCAGTTCTTC. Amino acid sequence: CASSTSGTLVTQFF. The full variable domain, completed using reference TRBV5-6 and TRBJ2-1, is DAGVTQSPTHLIKTRGQQVTLRCSPKSGHDTVSWYQQALGQGPQFIFQYYEEEERQRGNFPDRFSGHQFPNYSSELNVNALLLGDSALYLCASSTSGTLVTQFFGPGTRLTVL.

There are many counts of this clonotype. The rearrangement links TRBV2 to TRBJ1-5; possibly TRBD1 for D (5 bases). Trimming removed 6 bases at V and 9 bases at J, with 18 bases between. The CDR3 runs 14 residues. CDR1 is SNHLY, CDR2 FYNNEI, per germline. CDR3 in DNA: TGTGCCAGCAGGGGGGGGGGGTCCGATACGCCCCAGCATTTT. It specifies CASRGGGSDTPQHF.

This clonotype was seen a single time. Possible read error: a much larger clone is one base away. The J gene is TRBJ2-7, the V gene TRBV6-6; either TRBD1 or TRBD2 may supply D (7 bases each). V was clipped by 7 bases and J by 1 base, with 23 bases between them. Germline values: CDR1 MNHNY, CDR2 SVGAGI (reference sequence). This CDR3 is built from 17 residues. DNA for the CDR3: TGTGCCAGCATCTACTGGATAGGGACAGCGGGGTCCTACGAGCAGTACTTC. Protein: CASIYWIGTAGSYEQYF.